A selection of T cell receptor beta chains follows, all from one sample in a study of cytomegalovirus exposure and HLA in healthy donors. Here immunoSEQ multiplex PCR was the method, and the copy in TCRdb shows in-frame clones only, minus some. Of 120,000 or so clones in the sample, around 70% are singletons; the top ten hold roughly 10%. The sample taken for sequencing was PBMCs. The origin of the receptors is a woman between 50 and 59 years old in good health and CMV-seropositive. Each CDR3 is given with its conserved first and last residue. D genes are given only for firm matches.

D: NA
V: TRBV7-2
J: TRBJ1-2
DNA: TGTGCCAGCAGCTCCGGCGGGGGGGCTCGTTATGGCTACACCTTC
CDR3: CASSSGGGARYGYTF

D: NA
V: TRBV7-9
J: TRBJ1-2
DNA: TGTGCCAGCAGCTTAGACCGGGGTAGCCTCACCTTC
CDR3: CASSLDRGSLTF

D: TRBD2
V: TRBV9
J: TRBJ2-1
DNA: TGTGCCAGCAGCGCCCGACTAGCGGACTCCTACAATGAGCAGTTCTTC
CDR3: CASSARLADSYNEQFF

D: NA
V: TRBV6-6
J: TRBJ2-7
DNA: TGTGCCAGCAGTCACTCCTACGAGCAGTACTTC
CDR3: CASSHSYEQYF

D: TRBD1
V: TRBV5-1
J: TRBJ2-3
DNA: TGCGCCAGCTTCGCCGGGACAGGGGGCACAGATACGCAGTATTTT
CDR3: CASFAGTGGTDTQYF

D: NA
V: TRBV11-2
J: TRBJ1-1
DNA: TGTGCCAGCAGCTTAGATACCAGGGGTGCTTTCTTT
CDR3: CASSLDTRGAFF

D: NA
V: TRBV9
J: TRBJ1-3
DNA: TGTGCCAGCAGCGTGGGCCGAGAAAACACCATATATTTT
CDR3: CASSVGRENTIYF

D: NA
V: TRBV5-1
J: TRBJ2-7
DNA: TGCGCCAGCAGCTTGCCCAACTACGAGCAGTACTTC
CDR3: CASSLPNYEQYF

D: TRBD1
V: TRBV19
J: TRBJ1-4
DNA: TGTGCCAGTACCGTACCAGGGGGCACTAATGAAAAACTGTTTTTT
CDR3: CASTVPGGTNEKLFF

D: NA
V: TRBV19
J: TRBJ2-7
DNA: TGTGCCAGTAGTATTGGAACAGCCTACGAGCAGTACTTC
CDR3: CASSIGTAYEQYF

D: NA
V: TRBV6-4
J: TRBJ1-1
DNA: TGTGCCAGCAGTGACTTCCAGGGCGAAGCTTTCTTT
CDR3: CASSDFQGEAFF